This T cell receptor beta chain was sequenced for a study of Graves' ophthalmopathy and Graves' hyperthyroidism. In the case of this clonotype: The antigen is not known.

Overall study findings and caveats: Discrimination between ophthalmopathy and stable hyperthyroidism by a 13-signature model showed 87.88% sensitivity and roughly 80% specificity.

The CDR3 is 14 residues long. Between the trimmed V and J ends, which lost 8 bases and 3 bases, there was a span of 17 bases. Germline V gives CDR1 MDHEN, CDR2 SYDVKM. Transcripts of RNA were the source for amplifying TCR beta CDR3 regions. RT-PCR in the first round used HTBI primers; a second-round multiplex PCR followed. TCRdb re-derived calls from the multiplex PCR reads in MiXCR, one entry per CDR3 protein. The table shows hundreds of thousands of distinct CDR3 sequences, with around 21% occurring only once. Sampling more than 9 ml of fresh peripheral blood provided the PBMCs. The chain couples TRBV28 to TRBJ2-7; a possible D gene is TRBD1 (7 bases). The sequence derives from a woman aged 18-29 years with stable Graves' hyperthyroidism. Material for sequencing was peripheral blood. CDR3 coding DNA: TGTGCCAGCTTCGGAGGGGGCTTCGTCTACGAGCAGTACTTC. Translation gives CASFGGGFVYEQYF.